What follows are 26 T cell receptor beta chains derived from one specimen sequenced in a study of Tregs in tolerant kidney transplant recipients. The repertoire was sequenced with immunoSEQ multiplex PCR; TCRdb's copy has only in-frame clones and lacks some. The sample includes 25,000 to 35,000 clones. The sample consisted of CD8+ T cells from blood, taken before the transplant. Receptors were obtained from a human donor who received a combined kidney and bone marrow transplant.

For this clone: Coverage ceases 3 residues before the CDR3 finishes, and the germline J gene fills in the end. This chain links TRBV7-9 with TRBJ2-3, with 9 bases that match TRBD1. The CDR3 runs 15 residues. The germline V gene encodes CDR1 SEHNR and CDR2 FQNEAQ (reference sequence). V dropped 4 bases and J dropped 5; count of bases not matched to a gene: 7. Incomplete CDR3 DNA: TGTGCCAGCAGCTCTACGGACAGGGGTGTAGATACG. It is translated as CASSSTDRGVDT. From start to end, the CDR3 is CASSSTDRGVDTQYF.

A note on this clone: The read is 3 residues too short to cover the CDR3 end, so that end is filled in from the germline J gene. The chain links TRBV7-9 to TRBJ2-7, with a tentative D call TRBD2 (6 bases). The germline V and J ends were trimmed by 4 bases and 0 bases, with 10 bases remaining between them. This CDR3 is built from 14 residues. The V gene's germline CDR1 is SEHNR and CDR2 FQNEAQ (reference sequence). CDR3 bases read: TGTGCCAGCAGCTATGCGGGGAGCTCCTACGAG. The encoded protein is CASSYAGSSYE. The entire CDR3 is CASSYAGSSYEQYF.

About this clone: The CDR3 extends 3 residues past the end of the read, so its final part is completed from the germline J gene. This rearrangement joins TRBV11-2 to TRBJ2-1, with D tentatively TRBD2 (5 bases). The germline CDR1 and CDR2 sequences are SGHAT and FQNNGV. The CDR3 is made up of 14 amino acids. The V and J ends lost 10 bases and 6 bases respectively, with 19 bases between them. The part of the CDR3 DNA that was read is TGTGCCATCTCGGGGTCGGAGGATCCCAATGAG. It encodes CAISGSEDPNE. The whole CDR3 protein is CAISGSEDPNEQFF.

To note about this clone: The read ends 3 residues shy of where the CDR3 ends; the end is completed using the germline J gene. The rearrangement uses TRBV19 and TRBJ2-7; TRBD1 might be the D (7 bases). The length of the CDR3 is 15 residues. CDR1 and CDR2 (germline): LNHDA, SQIVND (reference sequence). V was trimmed by 5 bases and J by 0 bases, leaving 14 bases between them. CDR3 sequence reads: CASSYGGDSSYEQYF. The DNA read from the CDR3 is TGTGCCAGTAGTTACGGCGGGGACAGCTCCTACGAG.

Turning to this clone: The read comes to an end 3 residues before the CDR3 does, leaving the germline J gene to fill in the end. This chain links TRBV30 with TRBJ2-7, with 9 bases that match TRBD1. Germline CDR1 GTSNPN, CDR2 SVGIG (reference sequence). The CDR3 totals 12 residues. After removal of 4 bases from V and 6 bases from J, the junction contained 4 bases not matched to a gene. The covered CDR3 bases are TGTGCCTGGACAGGGACAGGGATCGAG. Residues: CAWTGTGIE. The CDR3 as a whole reads CAWTGTGIEQYF.

Note on this clone: The CDR3 end lies 3 residues beyond the end of the read and is filled in from the germline J gene. This chain joins TRBV6-2 or TRBV6-3 and TRBJ2-4; D is ambiguous. CDR1 MNHEY and CDR2 SVGEGT come from the germline V gene. Trimming cost V 7 bases and J 2 bases, with 18 bases left between them. The CDR3 length is 16 residues. This chain's CDR3 is CASTAGSTTTKNIQYF. CDR3 DNA (partial): TGTGCCAGCACGGCCGGCAGTACCACTACCAAAAACATT.

As for this clone: The read ends 3 residues early relative to the CDR3; the germline J gene fills the gap. The rearrangement joins TRBV19 to TRBJ2-7; 11 bases agree with TRBD2. This CDR3 is 15 amino acids long. CDR1 and CDR2 (germline): LNHDA, SQIVND (reference sequence). Trimming removed 6 bases from V and 5 bases from J; junction bases left unmatched: 9. The CDR3 here is CASSLGTSGRNEQYF. CDR3 bases read: TGTGCCAGTAGCCTGGGCACTAGCGGGAGAAACGAG. The variable domain in full, completed from reference TRBV19 and TRBJ2-7, reads DGGITQSPKYLFRKEGQNVTLSCEQNLNHDAMYWYRQDPGQGLRLIYYSQIVNDFQKGDIAEGYSVSREKKESFPLTVTSAQKNPTAFYLCASSLGTSGRNEQYFGPGTRLTVT.

Comment on this clone: The sequence runs out 3 residues before the end of the CDR3; the remainder is reconstructed from the germline J gene. The rearrangement uses TRBV6-2 or TRBV6-3 and TRBJ2-7; D not resolved. The CDR3 runs to 13 residues. In germline, CDR1 is MNHEY, CDR2 SVGEGT. The germline V and J ends were trimmed by 3 bases and 0 bases, with 6 bases remaining between them. The CDR3 loop is CASSYLSSYEQYF. The sequenced part of the CDR3 DNA is TGTGCCAGCAGTTATCTAAGCTCCTACGAG.

CDR3 DNA (partial): TGTGCCAGTAGTATAGATTTTAGGGGGCGCACCGGGGAG. Residues: CASSIDFRGRTGE. The whole CDR3 sequence is CASSIDFRGRTGELFF. The rearrangement joins TRBV19 to TRBJ2-2, with 7 positions matching TRBD1. The CDR3 end falls 3 residues outside the read, so it is completed with the germline J gene. The germline gives CDR1 LNHDA, CDR2 SQIVND (reference sequence). This CDR3 region has 16 residues. Germline trimming cut 0 bases from V and 4 bases from J; bases unmatched to any gene: 5.

A word on this clone: The read finishes 3 residues shy of the CDR3 end, and the germline J gene is used to complete it. V usage is TRBV19 and J usage is TRBJ2-6; D is unresolved. This CDR3 comprises 17 residues. V was clipped by 0 bases and J by 0 bases, with 9 bases between them. CDR1 LNHDA and CDR2 SQIVND come from the germline V gene (reference sequence). The part of the CDR3 DNA that was read is TGTGCCAGTAGTATAGATTTGCACATCTCTGGGGCCAACGTC. The encoded protein is CASSIDLHISGANV. From start to end, the CDR3 is CASSIDLHISGANVLTF.

Comments on this clone: From the germline J gene comes the end of the CDR3, since the read stops 3 residues before it. The chain recombines TRBV2 with TRBJ2-2; 8 nucleotides line up with TRBD2. The germline CDR1 and CDR2 sequences are SNHLY and FYNNEI. The CDR3 spans 17 residues. V was pared by 3 bases and J by 4 bases, with 10 bases of the junction left unmatched. The covered CDR3 bases are TGTGCCAGCAGTGAGGATGCGGGGGGCTATATCACCGGGGAG. This codes for CASSEDAGGYITGE. The whole CDR3 sequence reads CASSEDAGGYITGELFF.

Points on this clone: The read stops 3 residues short of the end of the CDR3; the missing end is completed from the germline J gene. This chain links TRBV7-9 with TRBJ1-1, with 7 bases matching TRBD1. This CDR3 contains 14 residues. Per the germline V gene, CDR1 is SEHNR and CDR2 is FQNEAQ (reference sequence). The V segment lost 3 bases and the J segment 1 base; nucleotides outside the gene matches: 2. CDR3 DNA, as far as it was read: TGTGCCAGCAGCTTGGGACAGCCGAACACTGAA. Translating gives CASSLGQPNTE. The full CDR3 reads CASSLGQPNTEAFF. Full variable domain (outside the CDR3, taken from reference TRBV7-9 and TRBJ1-1): DTGVSQNPRHKITKRGQNVTFRCDPISEHNRLYWYRQTLGQGPEFLTYFQNEAQLEKSRLLSDRFSAERPKGSFSTLEIQRTEQGDSAMYLCASSLGQPNTEAFFGQGTRLTVV.

The CDR3 loop is CASSPLAGADTQYF. The CDR3 DNA, read in part, is TGTGCCAGCAGCCCCCTAGCGGGCGCAGATACG. The rearrangement uses TRBV7-6 and TRBJ2-3, with 8 bases identical to TRBD2. The DNA ends 3 residues before the CDR3 does, and the rest of the CDR3 is filled in from the germline J gene. There are 14 residues in the CDR3. V lost 5 bases to trimming and J lost 4 bases; unmatched junction nucleotides: 5. Germline CDR1 SGHVS, CDR2 FNYEAQ.

A note on this clone: The observed sequence ends 3 residues before the CDR3 terminus, with the missing tail filled in from the germline J gene. The chain employs TRBV7-8 and TRBJ2-7; D not certain. The CDR3 consists of 15 residues. Germline CDR1 and CDR2: SGHVS and FQNEAQ. V was trimmed by 5 bases and J by 2 bases, leaving 16 bases between them. Incomplete CDR3 DNA: TGTGCCAGCAGCCCTCCGTATCAGTTTGCCTACGAG. Its translation is CASSPPYQFAYE. In full, the CDR3 is CASSPPYQFAYEQYF.

Points on this clone: The read ends 3 residues early relative to the CDR3; the germline J gene fills the gap. This chain connects TRBV10-3 to TRBJ1-1; D is perhaps TRBD1 (6 bases). The CDR3 consists of 13 residues. The V gene lost 11 bases and the J gene lost 4 bases, with 17 bases spanning the gap. Germline CDR1 and CDR2: ENHRY and SYGVKD. The CDR3 here is CAVQGTAGTEAFF. Incomplete CDR3 DNA: TGTGCCGTTCAGGGGACGGCTGGCACTGAA.

Of note for this clone: The read stops 3 residues short of the end of the CDR3; the missing end is completed from the germline J gene. This sequence joins TRBV18 and TRBJ2-7; D unclear. Looked up from germline, CDR1 is KGHSH and CDR2 is LQKENI. The CDR3 is 13 residues long. Trimming left V 3 bases short and J 1 base short, with 7 bases between. The sequenced part of the CDR3 DNA is TGTGCCAGCTCACCTACAGAGTCCTACGAG. Protein sequence: CASSPTESYE. In full, the CDR3 is CASSPTESYEQYF.

Note on this clone: The sequence runs out 3 residues before the end of the CDR3; the remainder is reconstructed from the germline J gene. The chain links TRBV7-9 to TRBJ2-1; tentative D call: TRBD2 (6 bases). Germline CDR1 and CDR2: SEHNR and FQNEAQ (reference sequence). The ends were cut back, 3 bases at V and 7 bases at J, with 13 bases in the middle. CDR3 length equals 14 residues. The CDR3 sequence is CASSLAGGHNEQFF. The sequenced CDR3 bases are TGTGCCAGCAGCTTGGCAGGAGGGCATAATGAG.

Worth noting for this clone: The CDR3 extends 3 residues past the end of the read, so its final part is completed from the germline J gene. Distinct nucleotide sequences in the sample also encode this CDR3. The chain uses TRBV6-2 or TRBV6-3 and TRBJ1-1; TRBD1 might be the D (5 bases). The CDR3 spans 14 residues. With 2 bases removed from V and 1 base from J, the gap between germline ends came to 8 bases. Germline assignment: CDR1 MNHEY and CDR2 SVGEGT. CDR3 protein: CASSYGHTNTEAFF. The DNA read from the CDR3 is TGTGCCAGCAGTTACGGACACACGAACACTGAA.

As for this clone: The CDR3 end is not reached by the read, which stops 3 residues before it; the germline J gene fills it in. This rearrangement joins TRBV30 to TRBJ2-7; no definite D call. This CDR3 spans 13 amino acids. Trimming removed 0 bases from V and 3 bases from J, with 9 bases in between. Germline loops: CDR1 GTSNPN, CDR2 SVGIG (reference sequence). The CDR3 bases that were read are TGTGCCTGGAGTGTACCCAGAGGCTACGAG. Its translation is CAWSVPRGYE. The complete CDR3 protein is CAWSVPRGYEQYF.

For this clone: The read halts 3 residues ahead of the CDR3 end, with the missing end drawn from the germline J gene. This chain uses TRBV7-8 with TRBJ2-7, with D possibly being TRBD2 (6 bases). The germline gives CDR1 SGHVS, CDR2 FQNEAQ. The CDR3 is 14 amino acids. The V end was cut by 4 bases, the J end by 0 bases, with 10 bases between. This CDR3 is CASSWGVGSYEQYF. The covered CDR3 bases are TGTGCCAGCAGCTGGGGGGTTGGCTCCTACGAG.

In the case of this clone: With the read ending 3 residues before the CDR3 end, the germline J gene is used to fill in that end. The chain has TRBV19 and TRBJ2-1; TRBD2 matches 8 bases. J was trimmed by 5 bases and V by 2 bases; bases with no gene match: 5. CDR1 LNHDA and CDR2 SQIVND come from the germline V gene (reference sequence). This CDR3 region has 15 residues. The DNA read from the CDR3 is TGTGCCAGTAGTATAAGGAGCGGGGGAAACAATGAG. Protein sequence: CASSIRSGGNNE. The entire CDR3 protein reads CASSIRSGGNNEQFF.

On this clone: The read gets to within 3 residues of the CDR3 end, and the germline J gene fills in the rest. This chain connects TRBV5-6 to TRBJ2-7, with D perhaps TRBD2 (6 bases). The CDR3 is 14 residues long. The V end lost 0 bases, the J end lost 3 bases, and 10 bases lay between the germline ends. CDR1 is SGHDT, CDR2 YYEEEE, per germline. CDR3 DNA, as far as it was read: TGTGCCAGCAGCTTGGCGGGGGAGCTCTACGAG. Protein sequence: CASSLAGELYE. The whole CDR3 sequence is CASSLAGELYEQYF.

With respect to this clone: The read halts 3 residues ahead of the CDR3 end, with the missing end drawn from the germline J gene. The chain combines TRBV5-6 with TRBJ2-2, with 9 bases that match TRBD2. Germline trimming cut 1 base from V and 6 bases from J; bases unmatched to any gene: 4. Germline CDR1 reads SGHDT; CDR2 reads YYEEEE. The CDR3 runs to 15 residues. CDR3 bases read: TGTGCCAGCAGCTTGTTGGCGGGGGGGCCCGGGGAG. As protein: CASSLLAGGPGE. The entire CDR3 reads CASSLLAGGPGELFF.

Details on this clone: The DNA ends 3 residues before the CDR3 does, and the rest of the CDR3 is filled in from the germline J gene. The chain couples TRBV6-2 or TRBV6-3 to TRBJ2-7; 9 nucleotides match TRBD2. Trimming cost V 8 bases and J 4 bases; bases outside gene matches: 6. Looked up from germline, CDR1 is MNHEY and CDR2 is SVGEGT. The CDR3 totals 13 residues. CDR3 in amino acids: CASEPAGGYEQYF. The sequenced part of the CDR3 DNA is TGTGCCAGCGAGCCAGCGGGAGGTTACGAG.

In the case of this clone: The read gets to within 3 residues of the CDR3 end, and the germline J gene fills in the rest. The V gene is TRBV7-9, the J gene TRBJ2-2, with D perhaps matching TRBD1 (6 bases). CDR3 length: 15 residues. The V end was cut by 2 bases, the J end by 5 bases, with 12 bases between. The germline V gene has CDR1 SEHNR and CDR2 FQNEAQ (reference sequence). The sequenced CDR3 bases are TGTGCCAGCAGCTTACGGGACATGGGTACCGGGGAG. Translating gives CASSLRDMGTGE. The entire CDR3 is CASSLRDMGTGELFF. Variable domain in full (rest from reference TRBV7-9 and TRBJ2-2): DTGVSQNPRHKITKRGQNVTFRCDPISEHNRLYWYRQTLGQGPEFLTYFQNEAQLEKSRLLSDRFSAERPKGSFSTLEIQRTEQGDSAMYLCASSLRDMGTGELFFGEGSRLTVL.

Concerning this clone itself: The read comes to an end 3 residues before the CDR3 does, leaving the germline J gene to fill in the end. The genes are TRBV5-4 and TRBJ2-7; D is possibly TRBD1 (6 bases). The CDR3 is 14 residues long. Germline CDR1 is SGHNT and CDR2 is YYREEE (reference sequence). Deletions cut 3 bases from V and 0 bases from J, with 10 bases between. CDR3 bases read: TGTGCCAGCAGCTCCCCGGACAGCTCCTACGAG. This translates into CASSSPDSSYE. The whole CDR3 sequence is CASSSPDSSYEQYF.